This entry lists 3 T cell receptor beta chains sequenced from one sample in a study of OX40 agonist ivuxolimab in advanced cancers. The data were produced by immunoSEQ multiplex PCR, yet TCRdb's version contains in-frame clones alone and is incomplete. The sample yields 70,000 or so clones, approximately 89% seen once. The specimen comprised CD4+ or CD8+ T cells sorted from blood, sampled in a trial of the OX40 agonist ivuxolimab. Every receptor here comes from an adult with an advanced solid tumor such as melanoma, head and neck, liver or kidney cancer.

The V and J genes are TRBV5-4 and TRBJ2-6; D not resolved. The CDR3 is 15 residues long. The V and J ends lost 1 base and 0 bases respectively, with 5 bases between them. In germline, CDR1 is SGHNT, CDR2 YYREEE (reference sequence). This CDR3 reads CASSLSVSGANVLTF. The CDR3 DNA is TGTGCCAGCAGCTTGTCAGTCTCTGGGGCCAACGTCCTGACTTTC. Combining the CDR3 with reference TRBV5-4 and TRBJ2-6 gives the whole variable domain ETGVTQSPTHLIKTRGQQVTLRCSSQSGHNTVSWYQQALGQGPQFIFQYYREEENGRGNFPPRFSGLQFPNYSSELNVNALELDDSALYLCASSLSVSGANVLTFGAGSRLTVL.

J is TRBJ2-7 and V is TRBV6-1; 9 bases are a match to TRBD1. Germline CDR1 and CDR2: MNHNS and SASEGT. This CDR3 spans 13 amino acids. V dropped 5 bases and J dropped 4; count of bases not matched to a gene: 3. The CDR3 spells CASSSDRGYEQYF. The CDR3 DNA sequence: TGTGCCAGCAGTTCAGACAGGGGGTACGAGCAGTACTTC.

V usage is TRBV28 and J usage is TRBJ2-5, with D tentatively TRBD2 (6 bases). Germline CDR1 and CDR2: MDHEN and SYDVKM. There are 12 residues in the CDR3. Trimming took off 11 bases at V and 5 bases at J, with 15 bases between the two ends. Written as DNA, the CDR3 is TGTGCCGGGTCCGGGACTCGGGAGACCCAGTACTTC. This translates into CAGSGTRETQYF.